This TCR beta chain derives from a study of CD8+ T cells in alopecia areata (dated by TCRdb to 2016 to 2019). Study-level background: The treated patients took part in an open-label pilot trial in which moderate-to-severe alopecia areata was treated with oral tofacitinib at 5 to 10 mg twice daily. Biopsies were taken from tofacitinib-treated patients at baseline and at 4 and 24 weeks of treatment, and a later scalp biopsy was taken in several of the tofacitinib-treated patients. TCRbeta CDR3 regions were amplified by immunoSEQ multiplex PCR with 35 Vbeta forward and 13 Jbeta reverse primers. RNA was obtained with the PAXgene miRNA kit for fixed scalp, the miRNeasy kit for PBMCs, and the RNeasy kit for mouse skin. The study used high-throughput TCRbeta sequencing to examine T cell clonal expansion in alopecia areata, in both the C3H/HeJ mouse model and human patients. Patients received tofacitinib for 6 to 18 months and were then followed off drug for 6 months to check for delayed response and recurrence. Human TCRbeta sequencing covered scalp tissue and sorted CD4+ and CD8+ peripheral blood T cells from patchy and totalis/universalis alopecia areata patients and healthy controls. Scalp clonality was compared among normal scalp (n=4), patchy alopecia areata scalp (n=8), and alopecia totalis/universalis scalp (n=8). Overall study outcomes, separate from this receptor: Compared with normal scalp, lesional scalp, particularly in alopecia totalis/universalis, had higher clonality and more expanded CD8+ clones, which suggests antigenic drive. Scalp TCR repertoire analysis is complicated because resident alphabeta T cells in normal human skin are also sequenced, whereas mouse skin is dominated by gammadelta T cells. Shared TCR sequences between patients were less evident than in mice, which may be partly attributable to HLA diversity in the patient population.

The germline V gene encodes CDR1 ENHRY and CDR2 SYGVKD. At the junction V is shortened by 10 bases and J by 4 bases, with 20 bases in between. Measured from the cysteine to the phenylalanine, the CDR3 is 14 residues long. This entry keeps only the CDR3 DNA: 42 bases, framed from base 1. With regard to this clone: The specificity of this receptor is unknown. No base quality information exists; no much larger clone differs at one position.

The protocol used for the library was the immunoSEQ multiplex PCR assay. RNA was extracted from all samples and reverse transcribed into cDNA as template for TCR sequencing. SuperScript III was used for first-strand cDNA synthesis, primed with a 2:1 mix of oligo-dT and random hexamers. Amplification bias was assessed with a synthetic immune receptor repertoire, and residual bias was removed computationally. The study's processing was this. Raw reads were preprocessed to remove errors, and CDR3 was defined according to IMGT conventions as the region from the conserved cysteine to phenylalanine. Clonality was calculated as 1 minus Shannon entropy normalized by log2 of the number of productive unique TCRs. Whether scalp clones were CD4 or CD8 was inferred by matching scalp TCRbeta sequences against CD4 and CD8 repertoires sorted from blood. The table was pulled from immuneACCESS by TCRdb, which kept in-frame rearrangements only. Such tables lose some clones; where checked, under half of the loss comes from unresolved V genes, and the rest has no known cause. V and J calls and clone size are those listed in that table; D and trimming were worked out from the DNA. The sample table contains 150,000 or so clones; only one count was recorded for 80% to 90% of them. The ten largest clones represent around 15% of the sample.

Taken with the paper, the label for time point translates to: baseline before oral tofacitinib. Lesional scalp punch biopsies and peripheral blood were collected from alopecia areata patients. PBMCs were separated by density centrifugation and stained for CD3, CD4 and CD8, after which CD4+ and CD8+ T cells were sorted on a FACSAria. This specimen was CD8+ T cells sorted from blood, taken at week 0. The rearranged segments are TRBV10-3 and TRBJ2-7, with no confidently assigned D gene. This sequence originates from a human donor with alopecia areata. CDR3 sequence: CATRDLWVGYEQYF. The sequenced DNA: TGTGCCACCAGAGATTTGTGGGTGGGGTACGAGCAGTACTTC.